Presented here are 21 T cell receptor beta chains from one specimen sequenced in a study of blood T cell repertoires in COVID-19. Produced via immunoSEQ multiplex PCR; TCRdb's table is partial and in-frame only. The sample records around 250,000 clones, 88% being singletons. The specimen sequenced was PBMCs or T cells enriched from blood (not recorded which). These receptors were obtained from a woman between 35 and 50 years old who had been exposed to COVID-19.

V usage is TRBV14 and J usage is TRBJ2-7, with unresolved D. The V end lost 1 base, the J end lost 8 bases, and 18 bases lay between the germline ends. Looked up from germline, CDR1 is SGHDN and CDR2 is FVKESK. This CDR3 is 15 amino acids long. CDR3 in DNA: TGTGCCAGCAGCCAAGGCGGAGCCCCACCGACTCAGCAGTACTTC. This translates into CASSQGGAPPTQQYF.

This rearrangement joins TRBV6-8 to TRBJ1-2, with a possible D match to TRBD1 (6 bases). V lost 0 bases to trimming and J lost 8 bases, with 13 bases between them. The CDR3 runs 14 residues. Germline V gives CDR1 MNHGY, CDR2 SAAAGT. The CDR3 DNA reads as TGTGCCAGCAGTTACTCGTACAGGGCCAAAGGCTACACCTTC. Encoded protein: CASSYSYRAKGYTF.

This chain joins TRBV5-4 and TRBJ1-6, with TRBD1 identical over 7 bases. This CDR3 is built from 15 residues. Losses at the gene ends were 7 bases for V and 7 bases for J; bases not matched to a gene: 11. Germline V gene data show CDR1 as SGHNT and CDR2 as YYREEE (reference sequence). CDR3 DNA: TGTGCCAGCCGGATGCCGGGACAGCCAAATTCACCCCTCCACTTT. As protein: CASRMPGQPNSPLHF.

The gene calls are TRBV19 and TRBJ2-5; TRBD1 aligns across 10 bases. CDR3 size: 16 residues. Germline loops: CDR1 LNHDA, CDR2 SQIVND (reference sequence). After removal of 3 bases from V and 8 bases from J, the junction contained 12 bases not matched to a gene. The CDR3 nucleotides read TGTGCCAGTAGTATCGGGACAGGGGACCTTCCCGTTACCCAGTACTTC. Its translation is CASSIGTGDLPVTQYF.

The V and J genes are TRBV3-1 (or the pseudogene TRBV3-2) and TRBJ2-7; 11 bases are shared with TRBD1. The CDR3 is 15 residues long. V trimming: 5 bases; J trimming: 6 bases; junction bases outside the gene matches: 9. Germline assignment: CDR1 LGHDT and CDR2 YNNKEL (reference sequence). In nucleotides, the CDR3 is TGTGCCAGCAGCTTCATCACGGGACAGGGGGTCGAGCAGTACGTC. Encoded protein: CASSFITGQGVEQYV.

This clone has just a few counts. This CDR3 reads CASSPPQGQGAGNTIYF. Here the CDR3 DNA reads TGTGCCAGCTCACCACCCCAGGGACAGGGGGCTGGAAACACCATATATTTT. The V call is TRBV18, the J call TRBJ1-3; 11 nucleotides agree with TRBD1. V lost 0 bases and J lost 2; bases outside the gene matches: 3. Looked up from germline, CDR1 is KGHSH and CDR2 is LQKENI. This CDR3 contains 17 residues.

The rearrangement links TRBV5-8 to TRBJ1-3; D gene unclear. The V end was cut by 0 bases, the J end by 4 bases, with 11 bases between. Germline V lookup: CDR1 SGHTS, CDR2 YDEGEE. The CDR3 spans 15 residues. CDR3 sequence reads: CASSLAVGAGNTIYF. For the CDR3, the DNA is TGTGCCAGCAGCTTGGCGGTGGGCGCCGGAAACACCATATATTTT.

As regards this clone: This clone may be a read error of a much larger clone one base away. The gene calls are TRBV7-2 and TRBJ1-2; D is possibly TRBD1 (5 bases). This CDR3 has 14 amino acids. Germline V gene data show CDR1 as SGHTA and CDR2 as FQGNSA. V lost 1 base to trimming and J lost 0 bases, with 6 bases between them. The DNA for the CDR3 is TGTGCCAGCAGCTTAGGCAGGGCTAACTATGGCTACACCTTC. Translation: CASSLGRANYGYTF.

The chain employs TRBV18 and TRBJ2-7; D ambiguous. Germline CDR1 reads KGHSH; CDR2 reads LQKENI. The CDR3 sequence is 14 residues long. Between the trimmed V and J ends, which lost 1 base and 2 bases, there was a span of 9 bases. The CDR3 is CASSPQPKTYEQYF. In DNA form, the CDR3 reads TGTGCCAGCTCACCACAGCCCAAAACCTACGAGCAGTACTTC. Together with reference TRBV18 and TRBJ2-7, the CDR3 gives the full variable domain: NAGVMQNPRHLVRRRGQEARLRCSPMKGHSHVYWYRQLPEEGLKFMVYLQKENIIDESGMPKERFSAEFPKEGPSILRIQQVVRGDSAAYFCASSPQPKTYEQYFGPGTRLTVT.

This chain joins TRBV30 and TRBJ2-5; TRBD2 matches at 9 bases. CDR3 length: 14 amino acids. CDR1 and CDR2 (germline): GTSNPN, SVGIG (reference sequence). After removal of 7 bases from V and 4 bases from J, the junction contained 10 bases not matched to a gene. CDR3 loop: CASKVASGAETQYF. The CDR3 DNA sequence: TGTGCCTCCAAGGTCGCTAGCGGGGCAGAGACCCAGTACTTC.

The rearrangement joins TRBV2 to TRBJ1-2; D is undetermined. The length of the CDR3 is 10 residues. Trimming left V 8 bases short and J 8 bases short, with 9 bases between. The germline V gene has CDR1 SNHLY and CDR2 FYNNEI. DNA of the CDR3: TGTGCCAGCGCGGCGGGAGGCTACACCTTC. Its translation is CASAAGGYTF.

The chain has TRBV7-8 and TRBJ1-5, with D maybe TRBD1 (5 bases). V gave up 1 base and J gave up 1 base, with 5 bases separating them. CDR3 length: 14 amino acids. From germline, CDR1 is SGHVS and CDR2 FQNEAQ. In DNA, the CDR3 is TGTGCCAGCAGCTTAGACAGGAGCAATCAGCCCCAGCATTTT. Its translation: CASSLDRSNQPQHF.

In its sample, this clone was seen once. The chain uses TRBV10-3 and TRBJ2-2; D not resolved. CDR3 length: 16 amino acids. The V end was cut by 6 bases, the J end by 7 bases, with 21 bases between. Germline lookup yields CDR1 ENHRY and CDR2 SYGVKD. CDR3 in amino acids: CAIRVGTRIIGGELFF. The CDR3 DNA reads as TGTGCCATCAGAGTAGGTACGCGGATCATCGGCGGGGAGCTGTTTTTT.

The chain carries TRBV19 and TRBJ1-2, with D maybe TRBD1 (6 bases). This CDR3 spans 15 amino acids. Trimming pared 6 bases from V and 6 bases from J, leaving 20 bases between. Germline lookup yields CDR1 LNHDA and CDR2 SQIVND (reference sequence). CDR3 sequence reads: CASRRQDRSRDGYTF. In DNA, the CDR3 is TGTGCCAGTAGGCGCCAGGACAGAAGTCGAGATGGCTACACCTTC.

CDR3 DNA: TGTGCCAGCCGCGCCTCATATAGCGGGGTTACCTACAATGAGCAGTTCTTC. Translation: CASRASYSGVTYNEQFF. The J gene is TRBJ2-1, the V gene TRBV2; 8 bases map to TRBD2. V lost 8 bases to trimming and J lost 2 bases; unmatched junction nucleotides: 14. This CDR3 is 17 amino acids long. Germline assignment: CDR1 SNHLY and CDR2 FYNNEI.

V usage is TRBV7-9 and J usage is TRBJ1-2, with 7 bases identical to TRBD1. The trim removed 3 bases at V and 0 bases at J, leaving 7 bases unmatched. This CDR3 has 16 residues. Germline loops: CDR1 SEHNR, CDR2 FQNEAQ (reference sequence). The CDR3, as DNA: TGTGCCAGCAGCTTTTATACCGGGACAGCTAACTATGGCTACACCTTC. It codes for CASSFYTGTANYGYTF.

The chain is built from TRBV28 and TRBJ1-2; no clear D. Per germline, CDR1 MDHEN and CDR2 SYDVKM. V was clipped by 5 bases and J by 2 bases, with 15 bases between them. The CDR3 is 15 residues long. The CDR3 nucleotides are TGTGCCAGCAGTAATCGGGGAACAGCGAACTATGGCTACACCTTC. Translation: CASSNRGTANYGYTF.

This clone was observed once. The rearrangement uses TRBV5-1 and TRBJ1-3; D unresolved. The length of the CDR3 is 14 residues. With 0 bases removed from V and 2 bases from J, the gap between germline ends came to 6 bases. The germline CDR1 and CDR2 sequences are SGHRS and YFSETQ. In DNA form, the CDR3 reads TGCGCCAGCAGCTTGGTACAGCCTGGAAACACCATATATTTT. Amino acid sequence: CASSLVQPGNTIYF.

The chain carries TRBV7-8 and TRBJ1-6, with D tentatively TRBD1 (6 bases). The CDR3 spans 16 residues. Germline V gene sequence: CDR1 SGHVS, CDR2 FQNEAQ. V lost 2 bases to trimming and J lost 2 bases, with 10 bases between them. The CDR3 reads CASSLQQGTYNSPLHF. DNA of the CDR3: TGTGCCAGCAGCTTACAACAGGGAACCTATAATTCACCCCTCCACTTT. Combining the CDR3 with reference TRBV7-8 and TRBJ1-6 gives the whole variable domain GAGVSQSPRYKVAKRGQDVALRCDPISGHVSLFWYQQALGQGPEFLTYFQNEAQLDKSGLPSDRFFAERPEGSVSTLKIQRTQQEDSAVYLCASSLQQGTYNSPLHFGNGTRLTVT.

This clone was seen only once. This chain uses TRBV12-3 or TRBV12-4 with TRBJ1-1, with D perhaps matching TRBD1 (6 bases). The CDR3 has 13 amino acids. Trimming removed 10 bases at V and 3 bases at J, with 15 bases between. This chain's CDR3 is CAKRTSGDTEAFF. For the CDR3, the DNA is TGTGCCAAAAGAACTTCAGGGGACACTGAAGCTTTCTTT.

The rearrangement joins TRBV9 to TRBJ2-1, with TRBD1 matching over 9 bases. This CDR3 has 15 residues. Germline CDR1 and CDR2: SGDLS and YYNGEE. V lost 4 bases, J lost 2 bases, and 4 bases stayed unmatched. The DNA for the CDR3 is TGTGCCAGCAGCCCCCGGACAGGGGCCTACAATGAGCAGTTCTTC. Translated: CASSPRTGAYNEQFF.